These T cell receptor beta chains were read from a single sample in a study of shared clonotypes between healthy human individuals. Sequencing was performed with immunoSEQ multiplex PCR; in TCRdb, only in-frame clones are kept and a portion is missing. The table lists about 2.1 million clones, roughly 95% of them singletons. The sample was naive CD8+ T cells from PBMCs. The source is a man younger than 35 in good health. Some clones in this sample may be carry-over from other donors' samples. Each CDR3 is given with its conserved first and last residue. The order of the fields is clone size, D gene, V gene, J gene, CDR3 DNA, CDR3 protein. The D gene is left open where the match is weak. Clone size is given for some rows only: seen once, a few or many times, or a class if the clone is expanded.

clone size: -; D gene: -; V gene: TRBV27; J gene: TRBJ1-1; CDR3 DNA: TGTGCCAGCAGTTTAATAGGGCCCTTATCGAACACTGAAGCTTTCTTT; CDR3 protein: CASSLIGPLSNTEAFF
clone size: few; D gene: -; V gene: TRBV20-1; J gene: TRBJ2-2; CDR3 DNA: TGCAGTGCTAGAGGGCCCGGGGAGCTGTTTTTT; CDR3 protein: CSARGPGELFF
clone size: -; D gene: -; V gene: TRBV27; J gene: TRBJ2-3; CDR3 DNA: TGTGCCAGCAGTTTATTCCGTAGCACAGATACGCAGTATTTT; CDR3 protein: CASSLFRSTDTQYF
clone size: once; D gene: TRBD2; V gene: TRBV11-3; J gene: TRBJ2-1; CDR3 DNA: TGTGCCAGCAGCCTCGGACTAGCGGAAAACTACAATGAGCAGTTCTTC; CDR3 protein: CASSLGLAENYNEQFF
clone size: -; D gene: TRBD1; V gene: TRBV5-1; J gene: TRBJ2-7; CDR3 DNA: TGCGCCAGCGGTCCCGGGACAGGCTACGAGCAGTACTTC; CDR3 protein: CASGPGTGYEQYF
clone size: -; D gene: TRBD2; V gene: TRBV4-1; J gene: TRBJ2-2; CDR3 DNA: TGCGCCAGCAGCCACCTAGCGGGAGGCGCGAGCACCGGGGAGCTGTTTTTT; CDR3 protein: CASSHLAGGASTGELFF
clone size: -; D gene: -; V gene: TRBV7-9; J gene: TRBJ2-3; CDR3 DNA: TGTGCCAGCAGCTTTGGAGGTAACACAGATACGCAGTATTTT; CDR3 protein: CASSFGGNTDTQYF
clone size: -; D gene: TRBD2; V gene: TRBV7-9; J gene: TRBJ2-5; CDR3 DNA: TGTGCCAGCAGCCGACTAGCGGAAGGAGTAGAAGAGACCCAGTACTTC; CDR3 protein: CASSRLAEGVEETQYF
clone size: -; D gene: -; V gene: TRBV27; J gene: TRBJ1-2; CDR3 DNA: TGTGCCAGCAGTTTATCGGTGGGTGGAGCCGGGTACTATGGCTACACCTTC; CDR3 protein: CASSLSVGGAGYYGYTF
clone size: once; D gene: -; V gene: TRBV4-3; J gene: TRBJ2-2; CDR3 DNA: TGCGCCAGCAGCCCCTCGACAATCGGGGAGCTGTTTTTT; CDR3 protein: CASSPSTIGELFF
clone size: -; D gene: -; V gene: TRBV7-5; J gene: TRBJ2-7; CDR3 DNA: TGTGTCAGAAGCTCAGGAGGCGAGCAGTACTTC; CDR3 protein: CVRSSGGEQYF
clone size: once; D gene: -; V gene: TRBV13; J gene: TRBJ1-4; CDR3 DNA: TGTGCCAGCAGCTCCGGTATTAATGAAAAACTGTTTTTT; CDR3 protein: CASSSGINEKLFF
clone size: -; D gene: TRBD1; V gene: TRBV14; J gene: TRBJ1-2; CDR3 DNA: TGTGCCAGCAGCCAAGAAACAGGGGCCCCCTATGGCTACACCTTC; CDR3 protein: CASSQETGAPYGYTF
clone size: -; D gene: -; V gene: TRBV27; J gene: TRBJ2-2; CDR3 DNA: TGTGCCAGCAGCCAGCACACCGGGGAGCTGTTTTTT; CDR3 protein: CASSQHTGELFF